One and the same sample provided the 27 T cell receptor beta chains below, sequenced in a study of T cell responses to AZD1222 COVID-19 vaccine. The data were produced by immunoSEQ multiplex PCR, yet TCRdb's version contains in-frame clones alone and is incomplete. The table shows some 40,000 clones, with 80% occurring only once. The sequencing here drew on peripheral blood, taken on day 0 of AZD1222 vaccination. The receptors stem from an adult in good health.

Here the CDR3 DNA reads TGTGCCAGTATAAAGAGAGAGACCCAGTACTTC. It translates to CASIKRETQYF. This sequence joins TRBV19 and TRBJ2-5; D is ambiguous. The V gene's germline CDR1 is LNHDA and CDR2 SQIVND (reference sequence). This CDR3 region has 11 residues. V was clipped by 7 bases and J by 4 bases, with 7 bases between them. Variable domain in full (rest from reference TRBV19 and TRBJ2-5): DGGITQSPKYLFRKEGQNVTLSCEQNLNHDAMYWYRQDPGQGLRLIYYSQIVNDFQKGDIAEGYSVSREKKESFPLTVTSAQKNPTAFYLCASIKRETQYFGPGTRLLVL.

The CDR3 nucleotides are TGTGCCAGCAGCTCATCCAAGACAGGGGGCGAAGATGGCTACACCTTC. Its translation: CASSSSKTGGEDGYTF. V and J are TRBV5-4 and TRBJ1-2, with 10 nucleotides matching TRBD1. The CDR3 covers 16 residues. Germline V lookup: CDR1 SGHNT, CDR2 YYREEE (reference sequence). V lost 3 bases, J lost 6 bases, and 11 bases stayed unmatched.

The V gene is TRBV7-8, the J gene TRBJ1-5, with D tentatively TRBD1 (5 bases). The V gene lost 4 bases and the J gene lost 0 bases, with 13 bases spanning the gap. The CDR3 contains 16 residues. Germline values: CDR1 SGHVS, CDR2 FQNEAQ. CDR3 in DNA: TGTGCCAGCAGCTACCTGACAGCTAATAGCAATCAGCCCCAGCATTTT. Translation: CASSYLTANSNQPQHF.

This chain links TRBV6-2 or TRBV6-3 with TRBJ2-6; 8 bases match TRBD1. J gave up 0 bases and V 2 bases, and 6 bases lay outside the gene matches. There are 18 residues in the CDR3. Germline values: CDR1 MNHEY, CDR2 SVGEGT. The CDR3 nucleotides read TGTGCCAGCAGTTACCGAGGGACAGGTGTCTCTGGGGCCAACGTCCTGACTTTC. Encoded protein: CASSYRGTGVSGANVLTF.

The chain is built from TRBV7-2 and TRBJ1-2; D remains ambiguous. The length of the CDR3 is 14 residues. Trimming stripped 7 bases from V and 4 bases from J, with 16 bases between. CDR1 and CDR2 from the germline V gene are SGHTA and FQGNSA. The CDR3 bases are TGTGCCAGCACCCCGACCGCGCAGCCCTATGGCTACACCTTC. It yields the protein CASTPTAQPYGYTF.

The chain uses TRBV6-5 and TRBJ1-6, with D unresolved. The CDR3 extends over 15 amino acids. In germline, CDR1 is MNHEY, CDR2 SVGAGI. V was cut by 1 base and J by 7 bases, with 11 bases left in between. The CDR3 DNA sequence: TGTGCCAGCAGTTACTATCCAGGCGGGAATTCACCCCTCCACTTT. Amino acids: CASSYYPGGNSPLHF.

For the CDR3, the DNA is TGTGCCAGCAGCCAAGAAATGCTCGGGGCAGGGCTAAATCAGCCCCAGCATTTT. It codes for CASSQEMLGAGLNQPQHF. The chain has TRBV3-1 (or the pseudogene TRBV3-2) and TRBJ1-5; D may be TRBD1 (5 bases). The CDR3 is 18 amino acids. The germline CDR1 and CDR2 sequences are LGHDT and YNNKEL (reference sequence). V lost 0 bases to trimming and J lost 4 bases, with 19 bases between them.

In this sample, this clone turned up once. The chain employs TRBV5-1 and TRBJ2-2, with D maybe TRBD1 (6 bases). V shed 1 base and J shed 4 bases, with 14 bases lying between them. Germline V gene lookup returns CDR1 SGHRS and CDR2 YFSETQ. This CDR3 is built from 16 residues. The CDR3 reads CASSLRQDHTTGELFF. DNA for the CDR3: TGCGCCAGCAGCTTGAGACAGGACCACACCACCGGGGAGCTGTTTTTT.

The genes are TRBV5-6 and TRBJ1-2; tentatively, D is TRBD1 (6 bases). Germline CDR1 is SGHDT and CDR2 is YYEEEE. The CDR3 consists of 17 residues. Trimming shortened V by 4 bases and J by 3 bases, and 22 bases separated the two germline ends. The CDR3 bases are TGTGCCAGCAGCCCCATTCTAGGGGGAAAAGGCGACTATGGCTACACCTTC. Its translation is CASSPILGGKGDYGYTF.

On this clone itself: At one end the junction does not follow the germline gene, possibly because of a read error. The chain links TRBV9 to TRBJ1-5, with D possibly being TRBD1 (5 bases). Germline CDR1 and CDR2: SGDLS and YYNGEE. The length of the CDR3 is 16 residues. The CDR3 spells CAGSVVIGDSNQPQHF. The CDR3 nucleotides are TGTGCCGGCAGCGTAGTTATAGGGGATAGCAATCAGCCCCAGCATTTT.

This CDR3 reads CASSPPETAYGYTF. CDR3 bases: TGTGCCAGCAGTCCTCCCGAGACAGCCTATGGCTACACCTTC. The J gene is TRBJ1-2, the V gene TRBV28, with D possibly TRBD1 on 5 matching bases. CDR1 and CDR2 (germline): MDHEN, SYDVKM. This CDR3 is built from 14 residues. The V end lost 5 bases, the J end lost 4 bases, and 14 bases lay between the germline ends.

The rearrangement joins TRBV9 to TRBJ1-5; tentatively, D is TRBD1 (6 bases). V was clipped by 4 bases and J by 3 bases, with 14 bases between them. CDR3 length equals 15 residues. Germline loops: CDR1 SGDLS, CDR2 YYNGEE. The CDR3 here is CASSPEQGFNQPQHF. In DNA, the CDR3 is TGTGCCAGCAGCCCTGAACAGGGATTCAATCAGCCCCAGCATTTT.

The chain links TRBV6-2 or TRBV6-3 to TRBJ1-1; D is ambiguous. The CDR3 consists of 14 residues. Germline lookup yields CDR1 MNHEY and CDR2 SVGEGT. Between the trimmed V and J ends, which lost 2 bases and 1 base, there was a span of 8 bases. This chain's CDR3 is CASSYDGSNTEAFF. The CDR3 DNA sequence: TGTGCCAGCAGTTACGATGGGTCGAACACTGAAGCTTTCTTT.

This clone was seen a single time. CDR3 in amino acids: CASTGAGGRGEKLFF. In nucleotides, the CDR3 is TGTGCCAGCACCGGAGCCGGGGGGCGCGGGGAAAAACTGTTTTTT. The chain has TRBV2 and TRBJ1-4; tentatively, D is TRBD1 (6 bases). The CDR3 totals 15 residues. Germline V gene sequence: CDR1 SNHLY, CDR2 FYNNEI. Trimming pared 7 bases from V and 8 bases from J, leaving 20 bases between.

The chain employs TRBV7-8 and TRBJ2-7; 10 nucleotides agree with TRBD2. V gave up 4 bases and J gave up 3 bases; unmatched junction bases: 3. Looked up from germline, CDR1 is SGHVS and CDR2 is FQNEAQ. CDR3 size: 14 residues. The CDR3 here is CASSSASGGYEQYF. CDR3 in DNA: TGTGCCAGCAGCTCCGCTAGCGGGGGCTACGAGCAGTACTTC.

This clone was observed once. J is TRBJ2-5 and V is TRBV7-6; no clear D gene. The germline gives CDR1 SGHVS, CDR2 FNYEAQ. Deletions cut 1 base from V and 0 bases from J, with 9 bases between. The CDR3 spans 15 residues. The CDR3 protein is CASSLGAQHQETQYF. The CDR3 nucleotides read TGTGCCAGCAGCTTAGGTGCACAGCACCAAGAGACCCAGTACTTC.

The chain carries TRBV9 and TRBJ2-3; TRBD2 might be the D (5 bases). This CDR3 is built from 14 residues. Germline assignment: CDR1 SGDLS and CDR2 YYNGEE. With 7 bases removed from V and 2 bases from J, the gap between germline ends came to 14 bases. This chain's CDR3 is CASSRGFNTDTQYF. DNA of the CDR3: TGTGCCAGCTCTCGAGGGTTTAACACAGATACGCAGTATTTT.

The chain is built from TRBV6-5 and TRBJ1-4; D gene ambiguous. This CDR3 contains 13 residues. The germline V gene has CDR1 MNHEY and CDR2 SVGAGI. V lost 6 bases, J lost 8 bases, and 13 bases lay in between. CDR3 nucleotide sequence: TGTGCCAGCAGCCAGAGTGTGGAGGAAAAACTGTTTTTT. This sequence encodes CASSQSVEEKLFF.

This chain links TRBV2 with TRBJ2-5, with D possibly TRBD1 on 6 matching bases. CDR1 is SNHLY and CDR2 is FYNNEI in the germline V gene. The ends were cut back, 6 bases at V and 3 bases at J, with 11 bases in the middle. This CDR3 is built from 13 residues. The DNA for the CDR3 is TGTGCCAGCAGCGGACAGACGAAAGAGACCCAGTACTTC. Translation: CASSGQTKETQYF.

The chain combines TRBV5-1 with TRBJ1-2; TRBD1 aligns across 9 bases. Unmatched junction bases numbered 7, after V lost 0 bases and J lost 1 base. The germline V gene has CDR1 SGHRS and CDR2 YFSETQ. The length of the CDR3 is 17 residues. The DNA for the CDR3 is TGCGCCAGCAGCTTGGGACCCTTGACAGGGGGTAACTATGGCTACACCTTC. Translating it yields CASSLGPLTGGNYGYTF.

The rearrangement links TRBV2 to TRBJ1-5, with D maybe TRBD1 (6 bases). In germline, CDR1 is SNHLY, CDR2 FYNNEI. The CDR3 is 14 residues long. The germline V and J ends were trimmed by 5 bases and 0 bases, with 8 bases remaining between them. The CDR3 spells CASSMDSSNQPQHF. CDR3 coding DNA: TGTGCCAGCAGTATGGACAGTAGCAATCAGCCCCAGCATTTT.

This clone showed up just a few times. V gene TRBV5-1 combines with J gene TRBJ1-1; the D gene is possibly TRBD1 (5 bases). Per germline, CDR1 SGHRS and CDR2 YFSETQ. This CDR3 has 14 residues. Trimming cost V 1 base and J 5 bases, with 12 bases left between them. The CDR3 here is CASSLFGGTTEAFF. In DNA, the CDR3 is TGCGCCAGCAGCTTGTTTGGGGGGACGACTGAAGCTTTCTTT.

This clone was detected only a few times. The chain recombines TRBV3-1 (or the pseudogene TRBV3-2) with TRBJ1-1; the D is unclear. Trimming pared 0 bases from V and 1 base from J, leaving 9 bases between. The CDR3 runs to 15 residues. Germline lookup yields CDR1 LGHDT and CDR2 YNNKEL (reference sequence). CDR3 sequence reads: CASSQDITGNTEAFF. In DNA form, the CDR3 reads TGTGCCAGCAGCCAAGACATCACGGGGAACACTGAAGCTTTCTTT.

This clone occurred once. As DNA, the CDR3 is TGTGCCAGCAGTTGGGGGGGGCACAGGAGGGCCAATCAGCCCCAGCATTTT. This encodes CASSWGGHRRANQPQHF. The chain employs TRBV28 and TRBJ1-5; D may be TRBD1 (6 bases). With 4 bases removed from V and 3 bases from J, the gap between germline ends came to 19 bases. CDR1 MDHEN and CDR2 SYDVKM come from the germline V gene. The CDR3 extends over 17 amino acids.

The count of this clone is one. The chain has TRBV11-3 and TRBJ2-4, with TRBD1 as a possible D gene (6 bases). This CDR3 is 15 amino acids long. Germline CDR1 is SGHNT and CDR2 is YENEEA. The V gene lost 3 bases and the J gene lost 8 bases, with 17 bases spanning the gap. CDR3 DNA: TGTGCCAGCAGCTTCCAGGGGCAGGGATGGGACATTCAGTACTTC. Protein sequence: CASSFQGQGWDIQYF.

In its sample, this clone was seen once. The chain employs TRBV2 and TRBJ2-1, with TRBD2 matching 9 bases. The V and J ends lost 10 bases and 3 bases, in that order; junction bases with no gene match: 19. Germline lookup yields CDR1 SNHLY and CDR2 FYNNEI. The length of the CDR3 is 18 residues. The CDR3 bases are TGTGCCAACCGAGCCGGGGGGCTAGCGGGGACTAACTACAATGAGCAGTTCTTC. It is translated as CANRAGGLAGTNYNEQFF.

The chain carries TRBV15 and TRBJ1-1, with D perhaps matching TRBD1 (5 bases). With 0 bases removed from V and 4 bases from J, the gap between germline ends came to 18 bases. Looked up from germline, CDR1 is LNHNV and CDR2 is YYDKDF (reference sequence). This CDR3 contains 17 residues. The CDR3 loop is CATSREVLSLGGTEAFF. In DNA, the CDR3 is TGTGCCACCAGCAGAGAGGTACTCTCACTCGGGGGCACTGAAGCTTTCTTT.